The clone carrying this T cell receptor beta chain was detected once. The sample is drawn from a study of blood T cell repertoires in COVID-19. Study context: The analysed material was cDNA or gDNA that came from T cells, B-cell-depleted T cells, or PBMCs.

TCRdb's table, derived via immunoSEQ multiplex PCR, lists solely in-frame clones and lacks some. Counted here are hundreds of thousands of clones, roughly 90% occurring once; the ten biggest clones make up about 1.2%. The specimen was peripheral blood. The TCR originated in a man aged 35 to 55 with acute or convalescent COVID-19.

In nucleotides, the CDR3 is TGTGCCAGCAGTACCGATGAGGAGACCCAGTACTTC. Protein: CASSTDEETQYF. The chain is built from TRBV6-2 or TRBV6-3 and TRBJ2-5; no firm D call. This CDR3 has 12 residues. Germline V CDR1 and CDR2: MNHEY, SVGEGT. V was shortened by 5 bases and J by 5 bases, with 9 bases between the two germline ends.